These T cell receptor beta chains were read from a single sample in a study of T-cell memory formation after mild COVID-19. Using its own MiXCR run on the 5' RACE reads, TCRdb lists one record per CDR3 protein. The top ten clones hold roughly 22% of a sample with a few hundred thousand distinct CDR3 sequences, around 15% of them seen once. Sample: PBMCs or a T cell subset sorted from them (not recorded which). The origin of the receptors is a man aged 18 to 29 who had mild COVID-19 (a few samples of this study predate the infection). Cell type and time point are not known. CDR3s include the opening cysteine and the closing phenylalanine or tryptophan. A D gene is named only where the DNA matches it firmly. Not all rows give a size; the values are once, few, many and, for expanded clones, a class.

CDR3 DNA | CDR3 protein | J gene | V gene | clone size | D gene
TGTGCCAGCAGCTCCTTAGCGGGGGGCTCCGGGGATACGCAGTATTTT | CASSSLAGGSGDTQYF | TRBJ2-3 | TRBV7-2 | few | TRBD2
TGTGCCAGCAGCTGGGGACAGGGGGCGAGGCAGCCCCAGCATTTT | CASSWGQGARQPQHF | TRBJ1-5 | TRBV3-1 | many | TRBD1
TGTGCCAGCAGCCGAAGCAAGGAAGAGACCCAGTACTTC | CASSRSKEETQYF | TRBJ2-5 | TRBV7-2 | few | NA
TGCGCCAGCAGCAGCCCCAGGGCGGCTCAAGAGACCCAGTACTTC | CASSSPRAAQETQYF | TRBJ2-5 | TRBV5-1 | many | NA
TGTGCCAGCAGCTTACCGCAGGGGGGACAAGAGACCCAGTACTTC | CASSLPQGGQETQYF | TRBJ2-5 | TRBV7-9 | NA | NA
TGCAGCGCCGAGGGGACAGGGGAGACTAATGAGCAGTTCTTC | CSAEGTGETNEQFF | TRBJ2-1 | TRBV29-1 | many | TRBD1
TGCGCCAGCAGCGCGGAACAGGGGCACACCGGGGAGCTGTTTTTT | CASSAEQGHTGELFF | TRBJ2-2 | TRBV5-1 | NA | TRBD1
TGTGCCATCAGTGAGGGTCTCCAAGAGACCCAGTACTTC | CAISEGLQETQYF | TRBJ2-5 | TRBV10-3 | few | NA
TGTGCCAGCGCGGATCCACCGGGGGGTAACTATGGCTACACCTTC | CASADPPGGNYGYTF | TRBJ1-2 | TRBV6-5 | many | NA
TGCAGTGCCCCCTGGGCTAGTCATGAGCAGTTCTTC | CSAPWASHEQFF | TRBJ2-1 | TRBV20-1 | many | NA
TGTGCCAGCAGCCAGGGTCAGGAAATTACCTACGAGCAGTACTTC | CASSQGQEITYEQYF | TRBJ2-7 | TRBV14 | NA | NA
TGCAGCGTCACCCGGGGGATTAACACTGAAGCTTTCTTT | CSVTRGINTEAFF | TRBJ1-1 | TRBV29-1 | few | NA
TGTGCCAGCAGCCAAGATGGTGGGGAGCTGTTTTTT | CASSQDGGELFF | TRBJ2-2 | TRBV4-2 | once | NA
TGTGCCAGCAGTGCAACCCACGGCAATTCACCCCTCCACTTT | CASSATHGNSPLHF | TRBJ1-6 | TRBV2 | NA | NA
TGCAGCGTTGAAGAAGGAGGGAGCGAGCAGTACTTC | CSVEEGGSEQYF | TRBJ2-7 | TRBV29-1 | few | NA
TGTGCCAGCAGCCCAAAGAACAATGAGCAGTTCTTC | CASSPKNNEQFF | TRBJ2-1 | TRBV12-3/TRBV12-4 | NA | NA
TGTGCCAGCAGTTACTCGGTTGGCCCGGGTGAGCAGTTCTTC | CASSYSVGPGEQFF | TRBJ2-1 | TRBV6-2/TRBV6-3 | NA | NA
TGTGCCAGCAGCCACCGGGACAGGGCCACAGATACGCAGTATTTT | CASSHRDRATDTQYF | TRBJ2-3 | TRBV7-6 | few | TRBD1
TGTGCCAGCAACCCGACAGGGGACGGGGAGCTGTTTTTT | CASNPTGDGELFF | TRBJ2-2 | TRBV25-1 | NA | TRBD1
TGCGCCAGCAGCCGGATACAGGGTTCGCCCCGTTACAATGAGCAGTTCTTC | CASSRIQGSPRYNEQFF | TRBJ2-1 | TRBV4-1 | few | NA
TGTGCCAGCAGTTTGCCGGGACAGGGGTCGGAGACCCAGTACTTC | CASSLPGQGSETQYF | TRBJ2-5 | TRBV28 | NA | TRBD1
TGTGCCAGCAGCTTAAATAGCGGGGGATACAATGAGCAGTTCTTC | CASSLNSGGYNEQFF | TRBJ2-1 | TRBV7-3 | few | TRBD2
TGTGCCAGCAGCTTAGCAGTGGGTCAACAGCCCCAGCATTTT | CASSLAVGQQPQHF | TRBJ1-5 | TRBV7-8 | NA | NA
TGCGCCAGCAGCCGCGCCGGGACACAGAACACTGAAGCTTTCTTT | CASSRAGTQNTEAFF | TRBJ1-1 | TRBV5-1 | NA | NA
TGTGCCAGCAATAGACAGCAAGAGACCCAGTACTTC | CASNRQQETQYF | TRBJ2-5 | TRBV28 | NA | NA
TGTGCCAGCAGCACCGAAGCCGGGGCGGGGACCCAGTACTTC | CASSTEAGAGTQYF | TRBJ2-5 | TRBV7-2 | few | NA
TGCAGCGTTGATCGGGGCCTTCAAGAGACCCAGTACTTC | CSVDRGLQETQYF | TRBJ2-5 | TRBV29-1 | NA | NA
TGTGCCAGCAGCTTGGGCCCCGGGCGGGGGGGTCGCGAGCAGTACTTC | CASSLGPGRGGREQYF | TRBJ2-7 | TRBV5-5 | NA | TRBD2
TGTGCCAGCAGTTTATTGGTTACTAACTATGGCTACACCTTC | CASSLLVTNYGYTF | TRBJ1-2 | TRBV12-3/TRBV12-4 | many | NA
TGCGCCAGCAGCTTGGCTGCAGGGCAGAGGGCAGATACGCAGTATTTT | CASSLAAGQRADTQYF | TRBJ2-3 | TRBV5-1 | NA | NA
TGTGCCTCAAAGGGATCTAACTATGGCTACACCTTC | CASKGSNYGYTF | TRBJ1-2 | TRBV7-2 | NA | NA
TGTGCCACCAGCAGAGTCGTCCCAGATACGCAGTATTTT | CATSRVVPDTQYF | TRBJ2-3 | TRBV15 | NA | NA
TGCAGCGTTGAAGCGATCGGGGCTAAAGAAAAACTGTTTTTT | CSVEAIGAKEKLFF | TRBJ1-4 | TRBV29-1 | NA | NA